This TCR beta chain was recorded in a study of long-term antiretroviral therapy in people with HIV. Study-wide results and caveats: The study found narrower CDR3 length ranges in HIV repertoires than in controls. Although diversity increased after ART, it remained lower than in transplant donor controls.

Version v3.0 of the immunoSEQ assay was performed at survey level. The method was immunoSEQ multiplex PCR; TCRdb's version includes in-frame clones alone and lacks a portion of them. This table has about 27,000 clones, roughly four fifths appearing once. The CDR3 covers 13 residues. Looked up from germline, CDR1 is SGHTA and CDR2 is FQGNSA. Trimming cost V 0 bases and J 4 bases, with 4 bases left between them. Each sample contained 1-10 million cryopreserved PBMC, thawed before DNA extraction. This clone was recorded once. Its specificity is unknown. Sequences were derived from unsorted PBMCs, sampled 0.8 years before starting antiretroviral therapy. The receptor's source is a man aged 18 to 29 with HIV. V and J are TRBV7-2 and TRBJ2-1; D remains unclear. The CDR3 DNA follows: TGTGCCAGCAGCTTAGCGCCTTACAATGAGCAGTTCTTC. Translation gives CASSLAPYNEQFF.